The present T cell receptor (beta chain) was sequenced within a study of cytomegalovirus exposure and HLA in healthy donors. Primers included in the PCR were 60 Vbeta and 13 Jbeta primers. Some clones are missing from TCRdb's copy, which holds only in-frame ones; the method was immunoSEQ multiplex PCR. The data hold 100,000 to 150,000 clones, with about 75% observed a single time. Input material: PBMCs. The TCR was taken from a woman in her thirties or forties in good health and CMV-seropositive.

The CDR3 sequence is CASSQGIDRAREQYF. DNA for the CDR3: TGCGCCAGCAGCCAGGGGATAGACAGGGCTCGCGAGCAGTACTTC. The V and J genes are TRBV4-3 and TRBJ2-7, with 7 bases lining up with TRBD1. Germline trimming cut 3 bases from V and 6 bases from J; bases unmatched to any gene: 11. CDR1 is LGHNA and CDR2 is YSLEER in the germline V gene. The CDR3 runs 15 residues.